The 32 T cell receptor beta chains listed next were all sequenced from one sample in a study of response to subunit inactivated influenza vaccine. TCRdb re-derived calls from the RT-PCR reads in MiXCR, one entry per CDR3 protein. This table holds 290,000 or so distinct CDR3 sequences, 20% to 25% found once. Material: PBMCs from blood, obtained 21 months after vaccination. The receptors shown here come from a man between 50 and 70 years old who received an inactivated influenza vaccine.

This clonotype occurred a few times. This chain links TRBV28 with TRBJ1-5; 8 bases align to TRBD1. CDR3 length: 15 amino acids. The J segment lost 2 bases and the V segment lost 0 bases, leaving 0 bases of the junction unmatched. Germline lookup yields CDR1 MDHEN and CDR2 SYDVKM. In nucleotides, the CDR3 is TGTGCCAGCAGTTTATGGGACAGGGGCAATCAGCCCCAGCATTTT. The encoded protein is CASSLWDRGNQPQHF.

This chain connects TRBV4-1 to TRBJ2-2; D gene unclear. The CDR3 spans 14 residues. Germline values: CDR1 MGHRA, CDR2 YSYEKL. V was cut by 4 bases and J by 7 bases, with 13 bases left in between. The CDR3 DNA reads TGCGCCAGCAGCCCACGGCTCGGCGGCGGGGAGCTGTTTTTT. Residues: CASSPRLGGGELFF.

This clonotype was counted only a few times. Germline is not matched at one junction end, which may reflect a read error. V gene TRBV10-3 combines with J gene TRBJ1-2; D is uncertain. This CDR3 spans 13 amino acids. The germline CDR1 and CDR2 sequences are ENHRY and SYGVKD. The CDR3 region is CAISESQNYGYTF. Here the CDR3 DNA reads TGTGCCATAAGTGAAAGCCAGAACTATGGCTACACCTTC.

This chain joins TRBV7-2 and TRBJ2-7; D is possibly TRBD2 (5 bases). This CDR3 spans 15 amino acids. CDR1 SGHTA and CDR2 FQGNSA come from the germline V gene. V dropped 1 base and J dropped 3 bases, with 13 bases sitting between them. CDR3 coding DNA: TGTGCCAGCAGCTTAGTGCAGCCCGGGAACTACGAGCAGTACTTC. Translation gives CASSLVQPGNYEQYF.

V usage is TRBV9 and J usage is TRBJ2-7; D ambiguous. The CDR3 has 14 amino acids. Trimming removed 3 bases from V and 5 bases from J, with 15 bases in between. Germline V lookup: CDR1 SGDLS, CDR2 YYNGEE. The CDR3 DNA is TGTGCCAGCAGCGCCGGTCCCCTCGGCAACGAGCAGTACTTC. It codes for CASSAGPLGNEQYF.

This clonotype was seen many times. The CDR3 protein is CSARDPEGRLSNQPQHF. In DNA, the CDR3 is TGCAGTGCTAGAGATCCCGAAGGCAGGTTAAGCAATCAGCCCCAGCATTTT. The chain carries TRBV20-1 and TRBJ1-5; D gene uncertain. CDR1 DFQATT and CDR2 SNEGSKA come from the germline V gene (reference sequence). Trimming stripped 0 bases from V and 1 base from J, with 16 bases between. The length of the CDR3 is 17 residues.

This clonotype occurred a few times. The rearrangement joins TRBV4-3 to TRBJ2-2; 8 nucleotides line up with TRBD2. Germline CDR1 and CDR2: LGHNA and YSLEER. The junction had 7 bases not matched to a gene; V was cut back by 0 bases and J by 1 base. CDR3 size: 18 residues. CDR3 bases: TGCGCCAGCAGCCAAGATGGGGGTAGCGGGGTGAACACCGGGGAGCTGTTTTTT. It translates to CASSQDGGSGVNTGELFF.

The chain recombines TRBV5-6 with TRBJ1-6, with D perhaps matching TRBD1 (5 bases). The CDR3 runs to 15 residues. V was pared by 3 bases and J by 7 bases, with 14 bases between. Germline values: CDR1 SGHDT, CDR2 YYEEEE. The CDR3 DNA reads as TGTGCCAGCAGCTCATTACGGGACGGAAATTCACCCCTCCACTTT. Encoded protein: CASSSLRDGNSPLHF.

The chain has TRBV5-1 and TRBJ1-1; no clear D gene. Germline lookup yields CDR1 SGHRS and CDR2 YFSETQ. The CDR3 is made up of 12 amino acids. The ends were cut back, 4 bases at V and 8 bases at J, with 12 bases in the middle. The CDR3 DNA sequence: TGCGCCAGCAGCCAGCCGGGGAGAGAAGCTTTCTTT. This encodes CASSQPGREAFF.

V usage is TRBV5-1 and J usage is TRBJ2-7, with D uncertain. The germline V gene encodes CDR1 SGHRS and CDR2 YFSETQ. CDR3 length equals 15 residues. V lost 0 bases to trimming and J lost 2 bases, with 12 bases between them. The CDR3 coding sequence is TGCGCCAGCAGCTTGGGTCCGACAAACACCTACGAGCAGTACTTC. Amino acids: CASSLGPTNTYEQYF. Full variable domain (rest looked up from reference TRBV5-1 and TRBJ2-7): KAGVTQTPRYLIKTRGQQVTLSCSPISGHRSVSWYQQTPGQGLQFLFEYFSETQRNKGNFPGRFSGRQFSNSRSEMNVSTLELGDSALYLCASSLGPTNTYEQYFGPGTRLTVT.

This clonotype has just a few counts. Being one base from a much bigger clone, this may be a read error. The chain combines TRBV11-2 with TRBJ2-7; D ambiguous. The V gene lost 1 base and the J gene lost 5 bases, with 3 bases spanning the gap. The CDR3 has 11 amino acids. The germline CDR1 and CDR2 sequences are SGHAT and FQNNGV. The CDR3: CASSLAHEQYF. The CDR3, as DNA: TGTGCCAGCAGCTTAGCCCACGAGCAGTACTTC.

About this clonotype itself: The germline gene is not matched at one end of the junction; a read error may be the cause. This rearrangement joins TRBV6-1 to TRBJ1-4; TRBD1 matches at 7 bases. The CDR3 consists of 14 residues. The germline CDR1 and CDR2 sequences are MNHNS and SASEGT. The CDR3 region is CASSRQGSNENLFF. In nucleotides, the CDR3 is TGTGCCAGCAGCCGACAGGGATCGAATGAAAACCTGTTTTTT.

This clonotype has just one count. The CDR3 is CASMGLAGRDTQYF. The CDR3 DNA is TGTGCCAGCATGGGCCTAGCGGGAAGAGATACGCAGTATTTT. The chain recombines TRBV2 with TRBJ2-3; TRBD2 matches 9 bases. V dropped 7 bases and J dropped 5; count of bases not matched to a gene: 7. The CDR3 length is 14 residues. Germline loops: CDR1 SNHLY, CDR2 FYNNEI.

This clonotype came up a few times. The gene calls are TRBV7-2 and TRBJ2-7; tentative D call: TRBD1 (5 bases). Germline lookup yields CDR1 SGHTA and CDR2 FQGNSA. V lost 5 bases and J lost 1, with 21 bases in between. The CDR3 runs to 17 residues. The CDR3 spells CASSRSDWTTTSYEQYF. Here the CDR3 DNA reads TGTGCCAGCAGCCGATCTGACTGGACAACCACTTCCTACGAGCAGTACTTC.

This clonotype was seen at least ten times. The chain links TRBV6-2 or TRBV6-3 to TRBJ1-2; D ambiguous. From germline, CDR1 is MNHEY and CDR2 SVGEGT. The germline V and J ends were trimmed by 1 base and 5 bases, with 5 bases remaining between them. The CDR3 extends over 12 amino acids. This CDR3 is CASSYYGYGYTF. CDR3 DNA: TGTGCCAGCAGTTACTACGGATATGGCTACACCTTC.

The CDR3 DNA reads TGCAGCGTTGGAGTTAGCGGGGGCCCCGAGCAGTTCTTC. Amino acids: CSVGVSGGPEQFF. The rearrangement links TRBV29-1 to TRBJ2-1; 9 nucleotides align to TRBD2. This CDR3 region has 13 residues. Germline CDR1 SQVTM, CDR2 ANQGSEA. Trimming removed 4 bases from V and 10 bases from J; junction bases left unmatched: 8.

The chain has TRBV12-3 or TRBV12-4 and TRBJ2-3; TRBD1 matches 10 bases. This CDR3 is built from 14 residues. With 6 bases clipped from V and 5 bases from J, the junction kept 5 bases outside the gene matches. The CDR3 is CASSRDRGKDTQYF. The CDR3 DNA is TGTGCCAGCAGCCGGGACAGGGGTAAAGATACGCAGTATTTT.

There are a few counts of this clonotype. The J gene is TRBJ2-4, the V gene TRBV4-1, with a tentative D call TRBD1 (5 bases). V lost 1 base, J lost 6 bases, and 10 bases lay in between. CDR3 length equals 14 residues. Per the germline V gene, CDR1 is MGHRA and CDR2 is YSYEKL. CDR3 region: CASSQGLQGNIQYF. The CDR3 DNA sequence: TGCGCCAGCAGCCAAGGTCTGCAGGGAAACATTCAGTACTTC.

This clonotype was detected only a few times. V gene TRBV6-2 or TRBV6-3 combines with J gene TRBJ2-7; no clear D. Looked up from germline, CDR1 is MNHEY and CDR2 is SVGEGT. V was trimmed by 6 bases and J by 3 bases, leaving 12 bases between them. The CDR3 is made up of 13 amino acids. For the CDR3, the DNA is TGTGCCAGCAGCCACGACGGGTACTACGAGCAGTACTTC. Amino acids: CASSHDGYYEQYF.

The table lists this clonotype with a few counts. The chain carries TRBV2 and TRBJ1-5; D perhaps matches TRBD1 (6 bases). V dropped 8 bases and J dropped 2 bases, with 25 bases sitting between them. CDR1 is SNHLY, CDR2 FYNNEI, per germline. CDR3 length equals 18 residues. The CDR3: CASGTRGDYRTGNQPQHF. CDR3 nucleotide sequence: TGTGCCAGCGGAACCAGGGGAGATTATAGAACGGGCAATCAGCCCCAGCATTTT.

V gene TRBV10-3 combines with J gene TRBJ1-2; D gene ambiguous. V lost 2 bases and J lost 2, with 6 bases in between. Germline lookup yields CDR1 ENHRY and CDR2 SYGVKD. The CDR3 is made up of 13 amino acids. The CDR3 is CAISEGENYGYTF. The CDR3 region has the DNA TGTGCCATCAGTGAGGGGGAGAACTATGGCTACACCTTC.

This chain uses TRBV11-2 with TRBJ1-2; D possibly corresponds to TRBD1 (5 bases). The CDR3 spans 15 residues. With 7 bases removed from V and 0 bases from J, the gap between germline ends came to 15 bases. Germline V lookup: CDR1 SGHAT, CDR2 FQNNGV. The CDR3 sequence: CASTSLRQSNYGYTF. The CDR3 DNA reads as TGTGCCAGCACATCTTTGAGACAGTCTAACTATGGCTACACCTTC.

This clonotype has ten or more counts. The genes are TRBV6-2 or TRBV6-3 and TRBJ1-5; perhaps TRBD1 as D (6 bases). The V end lost 0 bases, the J end lost 9 bases, and 18 bases lay between the germline ends. CDR3 length: 16 amino acids. CDR1 and CDR2 (germline): MNHEY, SVGEGT. CDR3 in DNA: TGTGCCAGCAGTTACTCGCTCCGACAGGTTATGTCGCCCCAGCATTTT. Translated: CASSYSLRQVMSPQHF.

The table lists this clonotype with a few counts. The V and J genes are TRBV5-1 and TRBJ1-2; D is perhaps TRBD1 (6 bases). CDR3 size: 15 residues. Deletions cut 4 bases from V and 4 bases from J, with 17 bases between. Germline V gene sequence: CDR1 SGHRS, CDR2 YFSETQ. The CDR3 loop is CASSPGTPDPYGYTF. In nucleotides, the CDR3 is TGCGCCAGCAGCCCGGGGACACCAGACCCCTATGGCTACACCTTC. Filled out from reference TRBV5-1 and TRBJ1-2, the complete variable domain reads KAGVTQTPRYLIKTRGQQVTLSCSPISGHRSVSWYQQTPGQGLQFLFEYFSETQRNKGNFPGRFSGRQFSNSRSEMNVSTLELGDSALYLCASSPGTPDPYGYTFGSGTRLTVV.

This clonotype has at least ten counts. This chain joins TRBV6-2 or TRBV6-3 and TRBJ2-1; 13 bases line up with TRBD2. The length of the CDR3 is 16 residues. Germline V gene data show CDR1 as MNHEY and CDR2 as SVGEGT. J was trimmed by 10 bases and V by 5 bases; bases with no gene match: 11. CDR3: CASSRLTSGRAREQFF. The DNA of the CDR3 is TGTGCCAGCAGTCGATTAACTAGCGGGAGGGCCCGAGAGCAGTTCTTC.

This clonotype was observed a handful of times. The rearrangement uses TRBV20-1 and TRBJ2-5; D may be TRBD2 (6 bases). This CDR3 comprises 15 residues. Trimming left V 5 bases short and J 5 bases short, with 21 bases between. CDR1 is DFQATT, CDR2 SNEGSKA, per germline (reference sequence). The chain's CDR3 is CSAEGRGGKRETQYF. CDR3 in DNA: TGCAGTGCTGAAGGGCGGGGAGGCAAGAGGGAGACCCAGTACTTC.

A few counts support this clonotype. V is TRBV6-2 or TRBV6-3 and J is TRBJ2-7, with D tentatively TRBD1 (6 bases). The germline V gene encodes CDR1 MNHEY and CDR2 SVGEGT. CDR3 length: 16 residues. V was shortened by 6 bases and J by 0 bases, with 18 bases between the two germline ends. The CDR3 DNA follows: TGTGCCAGCAGCAACGGACAGCTTGCTAGCTCCTACGAGCAGTACTTC. Translation gives CASSNGQLASSYEQYF.

The sample holds a few counts of this clonotype. The rearrangement joins TRBV18 to TRBJ2-3, with D maybe TRBD1 (6 bases). The CDR3 spans 16 residues. CDR1 and CDR2 from the germline V gene are KGHSH and LQKENI. V dropped 1 base and J dropped 2 bases, with 13 bases sitting between them. This CDR3 reads CASSPRQARYTDTQYF. The CDR3 nucleotides are TGTGCCAGCTCACCACGACAGGCCCGATACACAGATACGCAGTATTTT.

V usage is TRBV5-1 and J usage is TRBJ2-3, with D perhaps given as TRBD1 or TRBD2 (5 bases each). This CDR3 is built from 15 residues. Germline V gene sequence: CDR1 SGHRS, CDR2 YFSETQ. V was cut by 3 bases and J by 0 bases, with 11 bases left in between. Here the CDR3 reads CASSSRDGSTDTQYF. In nucleotides, the CDR3 is TGCGCCAGCAGCTCCCGGGACGGAAGCACAGATACGCAGTATTTT.

This clonotype has more than one count but fewer than ten. The genes are TRBV6-2 or TRBV6-3 and TRBJ2-5; D remains ambiguous. Trimming removed 3 bases from V and 4 bases from J, with 9 bases in between. This CDR3 comprises 13 residues. Germline V gene lookup returns CDR1 MNHEY and CDR2 SVGEGT. Here the CDR3 DNA reads TGTGCCAGCAGTTATTTTATCCCAGAGACCCAGTACTTC. Residues: CASSYFIPETQYF.

This clonotype was counted a few times. The V gene is TRBV12-3 or TRBV12-4, the J gene TRBJ1-2, with D hard to call. CDR3 length: 12 residues. V dropped 5 bases and J dropped 2 bases, with 6 bases sitting between them. The CDR3 nucleotides read TGTGCCAGCAGTCCCTCCAACTATGGCTACACCTTC. It codes for CASSPSNYGYTF.

V is TRBV3-1 and J is TRBJ1-6, with TRBD1 identical over 10 bases. Germline CDR1 is LGHDT and CDR2 is YNNKEL (reference sequence). J lost 6 bases, V lost 6 bases, and 8 bases had no gene match. The CDR3 extends over 16 amino acids. Here the CDR3 reads CASRARDRGSNSPLHF. The DNA of the CDR3 is TGTGCCAGCAGAGCCCGGGACAGGGGTTCTAATTCACCCCTCCACTTT.